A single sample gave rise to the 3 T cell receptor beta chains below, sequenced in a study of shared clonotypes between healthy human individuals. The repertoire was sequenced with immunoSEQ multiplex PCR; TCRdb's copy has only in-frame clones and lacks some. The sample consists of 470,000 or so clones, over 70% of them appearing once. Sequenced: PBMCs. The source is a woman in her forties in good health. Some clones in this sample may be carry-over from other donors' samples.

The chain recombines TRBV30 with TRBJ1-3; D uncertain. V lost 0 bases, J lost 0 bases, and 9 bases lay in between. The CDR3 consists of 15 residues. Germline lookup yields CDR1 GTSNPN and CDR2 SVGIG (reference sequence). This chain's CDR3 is CAWSVNRDSGNTIYF. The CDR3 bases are TGTGCCTGGAGTGTCAACCGAGACTCTGGAAACACCATATATTTT. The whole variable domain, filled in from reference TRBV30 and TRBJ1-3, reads SQTIHQWPATLVQPVGSPLSLECTVEGTSNPNLYWYRQAAGRGLQLLFYSVGIGQISSEVPQNLSASRPQDRQFILSSKKLLLSDSGFYLCAWSVNRDSGNTIYFGEGSWLTVV.

CDR3 sequence reads: CASSYDPRDSYEQYF. For the CDR3, the DNA is TGTGCCAGCAGTTACGACCCCCGGGACAGCTACGAGCAGTACTTC. The J gene is TRBJ2-7, the V gene TRBV6-5; 7 nucleotides agree with TRBD1. CDR1 is MNHEY and CDR2 is SVGAGI in the germline V gene. CDR3 length: 15 residues. V lost 2 bases and J lost 3; bases outside the gene matches: 7.

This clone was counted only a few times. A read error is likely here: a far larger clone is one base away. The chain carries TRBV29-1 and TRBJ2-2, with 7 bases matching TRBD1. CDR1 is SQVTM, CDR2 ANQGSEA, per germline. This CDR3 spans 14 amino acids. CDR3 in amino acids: CSVVRTGNTVELFF. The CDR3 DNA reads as TGCAGCGTTGTTAGGACAGGAAACACCGTGGAGCTGTTTTTT.